A selection of T cell receptor beta chains follows, all from one sample in a study of cytomegalovirus exposure and HLA in healthy donors. Sequenced by immunoSEQ multiplex PCR; TCRdb stores in-frame clones only, minus some. The sample includes 200,000 to 250,000 clones, 65% to 85% of them seen just once. The sequencing input was PBMCs. These receptors originate from a man aged 25 to 40 in good health and CMV-seronegative. The CDR3 runs from the conserved cysteine through the conserved F or W. A D gene is named only where the DNA matches it firmly. For some rows the clone size is stated as once, few or many, or as a class when expanded; others skip it.

j_call clone_size v_call d_call cdr3_nt cdr3_aa
TRBJ1-2 few TRBV9 NA TGTGCCAGCAGGGACAGTGGATCCGGCTACACCTTC CASRDSGSGYTF
TRBJ2-1 NA TRBV9 TRBD2 TGTGCCAGCAGCGGGGCTAGCGGGGGCCTTATCAATGAGCAGTTCTTC CASSGASGGLINEQFF
TRBJ1-2 NA TRBV19 NA TGTGCCAGTAGTAGGGGGACATTAATGGTTGGCTACACCTTC CASSRGTLMVGYTF
TRBJ2-1 NA TRBV10-3 NA TGTGCCATCAGCCGGGACATCGACAATGAGCAGTTCTTC CAISRDIDNEQFF
TRBJ1-2 NA TRBV6-5 NA TGTGCCAGCAGTTACGGAGGGGCCCCGTCCGGCTACACCTTC CASSYGGAPSGYTF
TRBJ1-2 NA TRBV5-4 NA TGTGCCAGCAGCCTAAGCGGGACCTCGGGCTACACCTTC CASSLSGTSGYTF
TRBJ2-7 NA TRBV4-2 TRBD1 TGTGCCAGCAGCCAAGAGGGACAGGGACCCTACGAGCAGTACTTC CASSQEGQGPYEQYF
TRBJ2-1 few TRBV5-6 TRBD2 TGTGCCAGCAGCTTCCTCGGGGGGAGCGGGGTCTCCTCCTACAATGAGCAGTTCTTC CASSFLGGSGVSSYNEQFF
TRBJ2-3 NA TRBV7-4 NA TGTGCCAGCAGCTTACACTGCGGGGCTAGCACAGATACGCAGTATTTT CASSLHCGASTDTQYF
TRBJ1-2 NA TRBV7-9 TRBD1 TGTGCCAGCAGCGATGAACTCCCGGGACAGAACTATGGCTACACCTTC CASSDELPGQNYGYTF
TRBJ1-5 once TRBV5-6 NA TGTGCCAGCAGCCTCAGGGGACCTAGCAATCAGCCCCAGCATTTT CASSLRGPSNQPQHF
TRBJ2-3 few TRBV10-2 NA TGCGCCACCCTGAGGGAAGATACGCAGTATTTT CATLREDTQYF
TRBJ1-3 NA TRBV4-3 NA TGCGCCAGCAGCTTGACACCAGGAAACACCATATATTTT CASSLTPGNTIYF
TRBJ2-3 NA TRBV6-5 NA TGTGCCAGCAGTTACTCAACCCTCGGTGGAGATACGCAGTATTTT CASSYSTLGGDTQYF
TRBJ2-1 NA TRBV5-4 TRBD1 TGTGCCAGCAGCTTGGAGTTAAGGACAGGGAAAAATGAGCAGTTCTTC CASSLELRTGKNEQFF
TRBJ1-3 NA TRBV2 NA TGTGCCAGCAGGATTACAGCGGAATCGGGAAACACCATATATTTT CASRITAESGNTIYF
TRBJ2-5 NA TRBV5-6 NA TGTGCCAGCAGCTATGGACATGGTGAGACCCAGTACTTC CASSYGHGETQYF
TRBJ1-2 NA TRBV7-9 NA TGTGCCAGCAGCTTCGGACGGGAGTGGGAGGGCTACACCTTC CASSFGREWEGYTF
TRBJ1-5 NA TRBV19 NA TGTGCCAGTAGTGCCTGGGGAGGACGCCCACAACCCCAGCATTTT CASSAWGGRPQPQHF
TRBJ2-7 NA TRBV6-6 NA TGTGCCAGCAGTTATTGGCCCGAGGAAGGCGAGCAGTACTTC CASSYWPEEGEQYF
TRBJ2-1 NA TRBV15 NA TGTGCCACCAGCAGAGAAGGCGTGAGGGTCGGTGAGCAGTTCTTC CATSREGVRVGEQFF
TRBJ2-1 NA TRBV10-1 TRBD1 TGCGCCAGCAGCCCCGGGACAGGGGACCTGAACTACAATGAGCAGTTCTTC CASSPGTGDLNYNEQFF
TRBJ2-5 NA TRBV12-1 NA TGTGCCAGCAGCTCTATACAGGGTACCGGGACCCAGTACTTC CASSSIQGTGTQYF
TRBJ2-5 few TRBV9 TRBD1 TGTGCCAGCAGCGCCGGGACAGCCACGCAAGAGACCCAGTACTTC CASSAGTATQETQYF
TRBJ2-3 NA TRBV5-5 TRBD2 TGTGCCAGCAGCCAAGGCCCTGGGAGGGGCGGCACAGATACGCAGTATTTT CASSQGPGRGGTDTQYF
TRBJ2-3 NA TRBV7-2 NA TGTGCCAGCAGCTCGCTAAGTACGCAGTATTTT CASSSLSTQYF
TRBJ2-5 once TRBV27 TRBD1 TGTGCCAGCAGTTTATCGAGAGGGGGCTCGTCAAGTTGGGAGACCCAGTACTTC CASSLSRGGSSSWETQYF
TRBJ2-2 once TRBV9 NA TGTGCCAGCAGCGCTACCGGGACAACGAACACCGGGGAGCTGTTTTTT CASSATGTTNTGELFF
TRBJ1-5 NA TRBV28 NA TGTGCCAGCAGTTCCGCGCGGAGGAGCTATCAGCCCCAGCATTTT CASSSARRSYQPQHF
TRBJ2-5 NA TRBV11-1 TRBD1 TGTGCCAGCAGCTTGTCCCAGGGGGCGAAGACCCAGTACTTC CASSLSQGAKTQYF
TRBJ1-2 NA TRBV29-1 TRBD1 TGCAGCTCTGACAGGGGGCTTAACTATGGCTACACCTTC CSSDRGLNYGYTF
TRBJ2-7 NA TRBV10-3 NA TGTGCCATCAGTGAGGGACTCCTTAGGGCCTACGAGCAGTACTTC CAISEGLLRAYEQYF
TRBJ1-4 NA TRBV18 NA TGTGCCAGCTCACCCAGACAGACGGCTAATGAAAAACTGTTTTTT CASSPRQTANEKLFF
TRBJ2-1 NA TRBV7-8 NA TGTGCCAGCAGCACCGGTATCGGGGTTCGCCGGGATGAGCAGTTCTTC CASSTGIGVRRDEQFF
TRBJ2-1 NA TRBV6-5 TRBD2 TGTGCCAGCAGTTACTCGAGGCTAGCGGAGGGGGAGCAGTTCTTC CASSYSRLAEGEQFF
TRBJ2-1 NA TRBV4-2 TRBD2 TGTGCCAGCAGCCAAGTCTCTAGCGGGGGGGCGGGTGAGCAGTTCTTC CASSQVSSGGAGEQFF
TRBJ2-1 NA TRBV4-3 NA TGCGCCAGCAGCCAAGACGGCGGTCAGCTCTACAATGAGCAGTTCTTC CASSQDGGQLYNEQFF
TRBJ2-2 NA TRBV5-1 TRBD1 TGCGCCAGCAGCTTGTCAGGGGGCGGGAAGACCGGGGAGCTGTTTTTT CASSLSGGGKTGELFF
TRBJ2-3 NA TRBV27 NA TGTGCCTCCGGGTGGGGCACAGATACGCAGTATTTT CASGWGTDTQYF
TRBJ2-7 NA TRBV13 TRBD1 TGTGCCAGCAGCTTGGGGACAGGGGGCTACTACGAGCAGTACTTC CASSLGTGGYYEQYF
TRBJ1-2 NA TRBV6-6 TRBD1 TGTGCCATCCTGCCGGGACAGTCATATGGCTACACCTTC CAILPGQSYGYTF
TRBJ2-3 NA TRBV27 TRBD2 TGTGCCAGCAGTTTATCGGTTACCGGGGCGGGGGAGGTTTTGGCAGATACGCAGTATTTT CASSLSVTGAGEVLADTQYF
TRBJ1-4 NA TRBV6-1 NA TGTGCCAGCAGTGAACGCTACGGGGGGCGTGCAACTAATGAAAAACTGTTTTTT CASSERYGGRATNEKLFF
TRBJ2-1 NA TRBV27 NA TGTGCCAGCAGTTCACTAGGAAGCTCCTACAATGAGCAGTTCTTC CASSSLGSSYNEQFF
TRBJ1-2 NA TRBV25-1 TRBD1 TGTGCCAGCAGTGAACTTTCATGGGACAGAGATAACTATGGCTACACCTTC CASSELSWDRDNYGYTF
TRBJ2-5 NA TRBV9 NA TGTGCCAGCAGCCCTAGGGAGCAACAAGAGACCCAGTACTTC CASSPREQQETQYF
TRBJ1-3 NA TRBV18 TRBD1 TGTGCCAGCTCACCAAAGGGACAGGGGGCAAGCGGAAACACCATATATTTT CASSPKGQGASGNTIYF
TRBJ2-7 few TRBV6-1 TRBD2 TGTGCCAGCAGTGCGGGGGGGTGGGAGTACGAGCAGTACTTC CASSAGGWEYEQYF
TRBJ2-5 NA TRBV9 NA TGTGCCAGCAGCCCTCGGACACTTTTAGGGGTGGAGACCCAGTACTTC CASSPRTLLGVETQYF
TRBJ2-1 NA TRBV5-6 TRBD2 TGTGCCAGCAGCTTTAAGCGGGGGCAGTACAATGAGCAGTTCTTC CASSFKRGQYNEQFF